This TCR beta chain stems from a study of blood T cell repertoires in COVID-19. Study as a whole: COVID-19 samples from acute and convalescent phases originated in the United States, Italy and Spain. Sources were T cells, B-cell-depleted T cells, or PBMCs; the material itself was cDNA or gDNA.

The germline V gene encodes CDR1 KGHDR and CDR2 SFDVKD. The CDR3 runs 15 residues. V lost 4 bases and J lost 6, with 14 bases in between. Authors' methods: Amplifying reference gene primers gave estimates of nucleated cell counts. Assay used: immunoSEQ multiplex PCR; TCRdb lists only in-frame clones, some missing. V and J calls and clone size are given by that table; D and trimming were obtained from the DNA. The table has about 70,000 clones, 65% to 90% seen once. The sequenced sample consisted of peripheral blood. The V and J genes are TRBV24-1 and TRBJ2-2; D may be TRBD1 (6 bases). The clonotype comes from an elderly man with acute or convalescent COVID-19. The CDR3: CATSENRVRAGELFF. For the CDR3, the DNA is TGTGCCACCAGTGAGAACAGGGTGAGGGCCGGGGAGCTGTTTTTT.